This T cell receptor (beta chain) stems from a study of beta chain features in type 1 diabetes (dated by TCRdb to the late 2010s). Notes on the research overall: Mean age, gender distribution, total cell number and subset yield were not different between patients and healthy donors. Naive and central memory subsets were obtained from all 30 or so donors, but regulatory and stem cell-like memory subsets were isolated from only 8 patients and roughly eight healthy donors. A total of 107,917,701 sorted cells were examined across all samples, and the number of cells per subset was strongly correlated with RNA yield. The study compared the TCRB repertoires of sorted circulating CD4+ T cell subsets in recently diagnosed type 1 diabetes patients with those in matched healthy donors.

Regarding this clone: This receptor's antigen is unknown. The record has no base qualities; no much larger clone is one base away.

CDR1 and CDR2 (MGHDK, SYGVNS) derive from the germline V gene. Trimming takes 5 bases off V and 5 bases off J; junction bases not matched to a gene: 6. Counted from cysteine to phenylalanine, this CDR3 has 15 amino acids. Only CDR3 DNA remains: 45 bases, in frame from the first base. Overall results and qualifications from the work: Naive, central memory and regulatory TCRB repertoires appeared more similar among patients than among healthy donors. Because cDNA rather than genomic DNA was sequenced, highly expressing activated cells could have been over-represented, although no difference in activation and CD3 levels was found between groups. PCR might favor shorter templates, but patient and control samples were amplified and corrected together, so any skew would affect both groups equally. At VDJ recombination sites, patients with type 1 diabetes made fewer insertions and deleted more nucleotides, a pattern implying thymic rearrangement abnormalities. HLA sub-analyses involved small numbers of individuals, so any influence of HLA type on TCRB rearrangement remained unresolved. Type 1 diabetes patients showed a moderate but significant shortening of TCRB CDR3 length in all four CD4+ subsets.

All of the isolated RNA was reverse transcribed with the High Capacity cDNA Reverse Transcription Kit, so expressed TCRB transcripts were sequenced. Deep immunoSEQ sequencing was performed on naive, central memory and regulatory T cell samples, with an average of around 3.5 million total reads per sample. Sorted cells were lysed in RLT buffer and RNA was extracted with DNase-treated RNeasy Micro or Mini kits, depending on cell number. Each cell subset was processed on its own to prevent cross-contamination, while patient and healthy donor samples were processed together. The immunoSEQ multiplex PCR was used to amplify TCRB sequences from cDNA, yielding 87-bp fragments that span the CDR3 region. Sequencing of the amplicons was done on the Illumina HiSeq platform. Processing in the source paper ran as follows. PCR bias was corrected computationally using synthetic template baselines, and reads within Hamming distance 2 were collapsed, with unmergeable singletons discarded. Reads were aligned against IMGT to assign V, D and J genes, CDR3 length and insertions or deletions at six rearrangement sites. Within each subset, clonotype counts were normalized to the number of sorted cells before true diversity and Gini coefficients were calculated with the tcR R package. The overlap coefficient, calculated on TCRB nucleotide sequences, was used to quantify repertoire sharing. As a proxy for the pre-selection repertoire, out-of-frame TCRB sequences from naive cells were analyzed. This is the immuneACCESS table as TCRdb keeps it, with only in-frame sequences that have V and J called. A part of the clones is gone; compared with another copy, unresolved V genes explain less than half, and the rest is unexplained. The D gene and trimming were derived from the DNA, and the V and J assignments and clone size from that table. The table for this sample lists 500,000 to 700,000 clones; about 14% of them were counted only once. Together, the top ten hold 0.09% to 0.095% of the sample.

A single peripheral blood draw of around 0.11 L on average was collected from each donor into heparinised tubes. Naive, central memory, regulatory and stem cell-like memory CD4+ T cells were sorted on a BD FACSAria II using a panel including CD45RO, CCR7, CD25, CD127, CD95 and CD27. A purity above 98% was achieved for all sorted populations. PBMCs were isolated right away by Lymphoprep density gradient centrifugation and were stained directly, without culture. To minimize batch effects, samples were stained and sorted in pairs, one healthy donor with one patient per experiment. The source material was naive CD4+ T cells from blood. In light of the paper, this sample's cell subset or site label describes: true naive CD4+ T cells. The source is a man aged 18 to 30 in good health. This receptor chain uses TRBV25-1 and TRBJ1-4, with 9 middle bases fitting TRBD1. Here the CDR3 is given as CASSHPGQGNEKLFF. The nucleotides read TGTGCCAGCAGTCACCCGGGACAGGGAAATGAAAAACTGTTTTTT.